Listed here are 10 T cell receptor beta chains from one sample, sequenced in a study of blood T cell repertoires in COVID-19. Profiled with immunoSEQ multiplex PCR; TCRdb holds only in-frame clones, not every one. Seen here are a few hundred thousand clones, roughly 90% observed once, and the top ten hold over 3.5%. Sequencing input: PBMCs or T cells enriched from blood (not recorded which). The source of these receptors is a woman younger than 35 with acute COVID-19.

This clone was picked up one time. The chain uses TRBV3-1 (or the pseudogene TRBV3-2) and TRBJ1-1, with 7 positions matching TRBD1. The CDR3 consists of 13 residues. Germline CDR1 and CDR2: LGHDT and YNNKEL (reference sequence). V shed 4 bases, J shed 8 bases, and the junction held 7 bases outside the gene matches. CDR3 nucleotides: TGTGCCAGCAGCCGGACAGGCAATTCCGAAGCTTTCTTT. It yields the protein CASSRTGNSEAFF.

The chain has TRBV2 and TRBJ2-2; D is possibly TRBD2 (5 bases). Trimming stripped 1 base from V and 7 bases from J, with 7 bases between. Germline V CDR1 and CDR2: SNHLY, FYNNEI. This CDR3 spans 13 amino acids. The chain's CDR3 is CASSEGGLGELFF. CDR3 nucleotide sequence: TGTGCCAGCAGTGAAGGTGGACTCGGGGAGCTGTTTTTT.

This rearrangement joins TRBV5-6 to TRBJ1-2, with D possibly matching TRBD1 (5 bases). V dropped 6 bases and J dropped 2 bases, with 11 bases sitting between them. The germline CDR1 and CDR2 sequences are SGHDT and YYEEEE. The CDR3 length is 13 residues. CDR3 DNA: TGTGCCAGCATAGGCGGGACCAACTATGGCTACACCTTC. Amino acid sequence: CASIGGTNYGYTF.

The chain recombines TRBV5-1 with TRBJ2-1; possible D gene TRBD2, 5 bases. This CDR3 is 13 amino acids long. V lost 4 bases and J lost 7, with 12 bases in between. Looked up from germline, CDR1 is SGHRS and CDR2 is YFSETQ. The CDR3 coding sequence is TGCGCCAGCAGCCGGACGGGGTGGAATGAGCAGTTCTTC. Residues: CASSRTGWNEQFF.

The chain links TRBV10-3 to TRBJ2-3, with a tentative D call TRBD2 (5 bases). The CDR3 sequence is 15 residues long. With 4 bases removed from V and 0 bases from J, the gap between germline ends came to 11 bases. The germline V gene has CDR1 ENHRY and CDR2 SYGVKD. CDR3 coding DNA: TGTGCCATCAGTGCGGAGGAAAGGAGCACAGATACGCAGTATTTT. Its protein is CAISAEERSTDTQYF.

V is TRBV19 and J is TRBJ1-4, with no clear D. Between the trimmed V and J ends, which lost 4 bases and 6 bases, there was a span of 9 bases. This CDR3 is built from 13 residues. Germline V gene data show CDR1 as LNHDA and CDR2 as SQIVND (reference sequence). The CDR3 nucleotides are TGTGCCAGTAGTAAACCCCCAGATGAAAAACTGTTTTTT. Translation gives CASSKPPDEKLFF. Together with reference TRBV19 and TRBJ1-4, the CDR3 gives the full variable domain: DGGITQSPKYLFRKEGQNVTLSCEQNLNHDAMYWYRQDPGQGLRLIYYSQIVNDFQKGDIAEGYSVSREKKESFPLTVTSAQKNPTAFYLCASSKPPDEKLFFGSGTQLSVL.

J is TRBJ2-1 and V is TRBV5-1, with D possibly matching TRBD2 (6 bases). V was trimmed by 0 bases and J by 4 bases, leaving 11 bases between them. The length of the CDR3 is 15 residues. CDR1 and CDR2 from the germline V gene are SGHRS and YFSETQ. DNA for the CDR3: TGCGCCAGCAGCTTGGTGGGCGGGATGTACAATGAGCAGTTCTTC. Its translation: CASSLVGGMYNEQFF.

The rearrangement links TRBV6-5 to TRBJ1-1, with a tentative D call TRBD1 (6 bases). The V and J ends lost 2 bases and 5 bases respectively, with 18 bases between them. This CDR3 comprises 16 residues. Germline loops: CDR1 MNHEY, CDR2 SVGAGI. The CDR3 loop reads CASSYPEGEGGTEAFF. The CDR3 DNA is TGTGCCAGCAGTTACCCTGAGGGGGAAGGGGGTACTGAAGCTTTCTTT.

This clone was found a few times. The chain couples TRBV11-3 to TRBJ1-2, with D hard to call. The CDR3 has 12 amino acids. V lost 0 bases, J lost 8 bases, and 7 bases lay in between. From germline, CDR1 is SGHNT and CDR2 YENEEA. This CDR3 is CASSLENWGYTF. CDR3 nucleotide sequence: TGTGCCAGCAGCTTAGAAAACTGGGGCTACACCTTC.

The rearrangement joins TRBV5-1 to TRBJ2-5, with 8 bases matching TRBD1. J gave up 2 bases and V 2 bases, and 14 bases lay outside the gene matches. The length of the CDR3 is 18 residues. CDR1 is SGHRS and CDR2 is YFSETQ in the germline V gene. CDR3 protein: CASSLVGQGIAGQETQYF. In DNA, the CDR3 is TGCGCCAGCAGCTTAGTTGGACAGGGTATAGCTGGACAAGAGACCCAGTACTTC.